This T cell receptor beta chain was recovered during a study of CD8+ T cells in alopecia areata. General study points: Clonality in lesional scalp, especially alopecia totalis/universalis, exceeded that of normal scalp. Scalp repertoires also include resident alphabeta T cells from normal skin. Shared TCR sequences were less clear between patients than in mice, possibly partly from HLA diversity.

Of note for this clone: No antigen is known for it.

RNA was isolated and reverse transcribed to cDNA, the sequencing template. Libraries were prepared by immunoSEQ multiplex PCR; TCRdb keeps only in-frame clonotypes and omits some of them. Of around 120,000 clones in the sample, 55% to 65% were seen once. Sorted out of PBMCs were CD4+ T cells and CD8+ T cells. Sample: CD4+ T cells sorted from blood. The TCR comes from a human donor in good health.

The CDR3 DNA reads TGTGCCAGCAACCCTCGTGGGATGGCCTTCCGTGACACAGATACGCAGTATTTT. This encodes CASNPRGMAFRDTDTQYF. The chain recombines TRBV7-2 with TRBJ2-3; no clear D. Germline assignment: CDR1 SGHTA and CDR2 FQGNSA. Trimming cost V 7 bases and J 2 bases, with 25 bases left between them. The CDR3 totals 18 residues.